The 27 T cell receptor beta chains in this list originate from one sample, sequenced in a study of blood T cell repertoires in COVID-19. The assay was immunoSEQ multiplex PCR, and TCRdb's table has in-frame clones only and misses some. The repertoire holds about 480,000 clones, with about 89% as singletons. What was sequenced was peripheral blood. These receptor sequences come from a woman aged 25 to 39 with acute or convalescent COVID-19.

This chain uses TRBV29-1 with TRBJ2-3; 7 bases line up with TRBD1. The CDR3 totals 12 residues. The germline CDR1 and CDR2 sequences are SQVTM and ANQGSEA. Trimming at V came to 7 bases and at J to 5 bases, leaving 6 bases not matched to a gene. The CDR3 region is CSAEQGRDTQYF. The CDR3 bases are TGCAGCGCGGAACAGGGGAGAGATACGCAGTATTTT.

The CDR3 sequence is CASSQDVGTSLYEQYF. As DNA, the CDR3 is TGTGCCAGCAGCCAAGATGTTGGGACAAGTCTCTACGAGCAGTACTTC. The gene calls are TRBV4-2 and TRBJ2-7; D may be TRBD1 (6 bases). The germline V and J ends were trimmed by 0 bases and 3 bases, with 15 bases remaining between them. CDR1 and CDR2 from the germline V gene are LGHNA and YNFKEQ. The CDR3 is made up of 16 amino acids.

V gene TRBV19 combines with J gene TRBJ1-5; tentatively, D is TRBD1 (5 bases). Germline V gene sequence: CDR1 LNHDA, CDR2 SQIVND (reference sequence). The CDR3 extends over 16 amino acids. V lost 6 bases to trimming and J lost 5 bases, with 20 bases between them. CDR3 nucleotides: TGTGCCAGTAGCCACCGGGAGCGGCAGGGCGATCAGCCCCAGCATTTT. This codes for CASSHRERQGDQPQHF.

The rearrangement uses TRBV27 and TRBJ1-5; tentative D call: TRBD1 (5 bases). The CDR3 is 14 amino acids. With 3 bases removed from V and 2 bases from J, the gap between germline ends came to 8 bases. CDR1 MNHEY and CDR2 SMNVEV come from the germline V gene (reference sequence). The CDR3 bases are TGTGCCAGCAGTTTTCAGGGTGGCAATCAGCCCCAGCATTTT. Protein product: CASSFQGGNQPQHF.

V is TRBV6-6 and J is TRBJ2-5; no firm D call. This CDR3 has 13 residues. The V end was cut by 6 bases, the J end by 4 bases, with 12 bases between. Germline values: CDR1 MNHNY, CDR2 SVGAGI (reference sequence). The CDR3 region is CASSTDSTETQYF. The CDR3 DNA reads TGTGCCAGCAGCACTGATTCCACAGAGACCCAGTACTTC.

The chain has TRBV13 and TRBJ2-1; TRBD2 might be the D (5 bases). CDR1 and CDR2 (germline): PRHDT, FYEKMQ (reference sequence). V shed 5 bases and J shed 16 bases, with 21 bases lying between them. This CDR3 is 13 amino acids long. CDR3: CASSPASRSVLFF. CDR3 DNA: TGTGCCAGCAGCCCCGCTAGCCGCAGCGTACTTTTCTTC. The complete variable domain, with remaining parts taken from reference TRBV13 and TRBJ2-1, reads AAGVIQSPRHLIKEKRETATLKCYPIPRHDTVYWYQQGPGQDPQFLISFYEKMQSDKGSIPDRFSAQQFSDYHSELNMSSLELGDSALYFCASSPASRSVLFFGPGTRLTVL.

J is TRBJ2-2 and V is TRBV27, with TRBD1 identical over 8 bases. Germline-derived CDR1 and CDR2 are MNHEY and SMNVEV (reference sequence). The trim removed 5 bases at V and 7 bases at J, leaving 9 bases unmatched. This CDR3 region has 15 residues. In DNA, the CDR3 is TGTGCCAGCAGTCAACAGAACAGGGGGTTCGGGGAGCTGTTTTTT. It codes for CASSQQNRGFGELFF.

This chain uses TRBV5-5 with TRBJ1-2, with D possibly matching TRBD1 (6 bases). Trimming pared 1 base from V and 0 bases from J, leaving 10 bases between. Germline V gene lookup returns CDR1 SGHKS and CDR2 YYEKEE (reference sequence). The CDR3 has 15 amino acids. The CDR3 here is CASSLTQGTNYGYTF. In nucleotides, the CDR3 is TGTGCCAGCAGCTTGACACAGGGCACTAACTATGGCTACACCTTC. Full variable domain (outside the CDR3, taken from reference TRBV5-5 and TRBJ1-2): DAGVTQSPTHLIKTRGQQVTLRCSPISGHKSVSWYQQVLGQGPQFIFQYYEKEERGRGNFPDRFSARQFPNYSSELNVNALLLGDSALYLCASSLTQGTNYGYTFGSGTRLTVV.

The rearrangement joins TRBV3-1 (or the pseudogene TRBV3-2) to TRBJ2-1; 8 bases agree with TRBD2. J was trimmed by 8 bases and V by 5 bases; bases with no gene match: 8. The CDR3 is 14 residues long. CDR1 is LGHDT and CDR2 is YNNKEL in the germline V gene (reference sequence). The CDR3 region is CASSKRGSGYEQFF. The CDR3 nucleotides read TGTGCCAGCAGCAAGCGGGGGAGCGGGTATGAGCAGTTCTTC.

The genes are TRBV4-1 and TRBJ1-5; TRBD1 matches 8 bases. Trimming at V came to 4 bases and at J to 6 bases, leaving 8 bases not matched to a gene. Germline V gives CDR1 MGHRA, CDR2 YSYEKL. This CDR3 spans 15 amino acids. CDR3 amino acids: CASSPRQGAGQPQHF. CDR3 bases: TGCGCCAGCAGCCCCCGGCAGGGGGCTGGTCAGCCCCAGCATTTT.

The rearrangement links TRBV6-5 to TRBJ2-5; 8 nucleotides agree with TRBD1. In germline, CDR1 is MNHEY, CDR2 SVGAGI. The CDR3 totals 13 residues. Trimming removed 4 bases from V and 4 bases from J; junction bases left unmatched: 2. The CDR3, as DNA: TGTGCCAGCAGTTCCGACAGGGGAGAGACCCAGTACTTC. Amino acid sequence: CASSSDRGETQYF.

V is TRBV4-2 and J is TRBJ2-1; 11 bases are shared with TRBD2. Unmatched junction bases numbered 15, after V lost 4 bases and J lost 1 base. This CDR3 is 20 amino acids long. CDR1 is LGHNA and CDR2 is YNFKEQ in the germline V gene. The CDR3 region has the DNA TGTGCCAGCAGCCTCCGGACCGGGACTAGCGGTCTCTTATCCTACAATGAGCAGTTCTTC. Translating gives CASSLRTGTSGLLSYNEQFF.

The CDR3 loop reads CASSAPGVPTIYF. CDR3 nucleotide sequence: TGTGCCAGCAGCGCCCCAGGTGTTCCCACCATATATTTT. The V and J genes are TRBV7-9 and TRBJ1-3, with D unresolved. Trimming cost V 5 bases and J 9 bases, with 14 bases left between them. CDR3 length: 13 residues. The germline gives CDR1 SEHNR, CDR2 FQNEAQ (reference sequence).

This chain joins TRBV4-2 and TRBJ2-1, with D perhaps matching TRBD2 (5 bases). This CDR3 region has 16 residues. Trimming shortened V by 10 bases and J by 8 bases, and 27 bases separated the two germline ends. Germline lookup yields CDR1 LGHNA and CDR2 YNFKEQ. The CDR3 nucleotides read TGTGCCACCGGGAAAATAACCTTAGTGGCCGGCCATGAGCAGTTCTTC. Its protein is CATGKITLVAGHEQFF.

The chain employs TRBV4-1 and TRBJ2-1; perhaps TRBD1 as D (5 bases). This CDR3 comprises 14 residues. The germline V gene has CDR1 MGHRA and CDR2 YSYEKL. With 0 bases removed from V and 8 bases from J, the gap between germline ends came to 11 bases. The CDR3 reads CASSQDPRGDEQFF. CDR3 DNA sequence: TGCGCCAGCAGCCAAGATCCTAGGGGTGATGAGCAGTTCTTC.

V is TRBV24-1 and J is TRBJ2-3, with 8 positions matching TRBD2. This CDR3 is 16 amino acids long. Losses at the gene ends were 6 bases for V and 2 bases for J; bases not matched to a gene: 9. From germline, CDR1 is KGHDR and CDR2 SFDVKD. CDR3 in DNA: TGTGCCACCAGTAAGGTCGGGGGGGATTTCACAGATACGCAGTATTTT. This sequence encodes CATSKVGGDFTDTQYF.

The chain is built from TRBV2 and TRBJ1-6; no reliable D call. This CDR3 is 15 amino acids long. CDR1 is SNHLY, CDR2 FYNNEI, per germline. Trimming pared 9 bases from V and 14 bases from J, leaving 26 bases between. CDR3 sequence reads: CASSSTGWVGGTLHF. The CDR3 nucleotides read TGTGCCAGTAGCAGCACGGGCTGGGTCGGCGGGACCCTCCACTTT. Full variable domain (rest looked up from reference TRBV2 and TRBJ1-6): EPEVTQTPSHQVTQMGQEVILRCVPISNHLYFYWYRQILGQKVEFLVSFYNNEISEKSEIFDDQFSVERPDGSNFTLKIRSTKLEDSAMYFCASSSTGWVGGTLHFGNGTRLTVT.

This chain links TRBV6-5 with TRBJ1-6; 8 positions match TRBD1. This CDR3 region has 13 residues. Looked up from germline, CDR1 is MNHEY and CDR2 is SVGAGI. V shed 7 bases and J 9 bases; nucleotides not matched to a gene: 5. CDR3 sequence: CASKQGVRSPLHF. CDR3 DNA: TGTGCCAGCAAACAGGGGGTACGTTCACCCCTCCACTTT.

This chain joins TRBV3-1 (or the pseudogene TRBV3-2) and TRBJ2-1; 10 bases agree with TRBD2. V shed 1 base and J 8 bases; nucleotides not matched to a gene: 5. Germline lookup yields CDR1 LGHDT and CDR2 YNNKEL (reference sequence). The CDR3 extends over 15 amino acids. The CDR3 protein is CASSQGAGGRYEQFF. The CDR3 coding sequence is TGTGCCAGCAGCCAAGGAGCGGGGGGGCGTTATGAGCAGTTCTTC.

CDR3 sequence: CAISEQGASNYGYTF. The CDR3, as DNA: TGTGCCATCAGTGAACAGGGGGCATCGAACTATGGCTACACCTTC. The chain uses TRBV10-3 and TRBJ1-2; 9 nucleotides align to TRBD1. Trimming at V came to 3 bases and at J to 2 bases, leaving 4 bases not matched to a gene. The CDR3 loop spans 15 amino acids. Germline V gene data show CDR1 as ENHRY and CDR2 as SYGVKD.

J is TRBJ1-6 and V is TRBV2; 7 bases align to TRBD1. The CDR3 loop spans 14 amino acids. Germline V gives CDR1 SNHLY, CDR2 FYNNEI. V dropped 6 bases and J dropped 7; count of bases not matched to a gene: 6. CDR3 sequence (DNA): TGTGCCAGCAGCGAGGGACAGCGAAATTCACCCCTCCACTTT. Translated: CASSEGQRNSPLHF.

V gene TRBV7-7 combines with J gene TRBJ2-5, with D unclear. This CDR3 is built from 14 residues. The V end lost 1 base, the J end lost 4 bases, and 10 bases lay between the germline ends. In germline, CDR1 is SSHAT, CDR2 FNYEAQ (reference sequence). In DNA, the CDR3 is TGTGCCAGCAGCTTAGGGTTGGCAGGAGAGACCCAGTACTTC. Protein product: CASSLGLAGETQYF.

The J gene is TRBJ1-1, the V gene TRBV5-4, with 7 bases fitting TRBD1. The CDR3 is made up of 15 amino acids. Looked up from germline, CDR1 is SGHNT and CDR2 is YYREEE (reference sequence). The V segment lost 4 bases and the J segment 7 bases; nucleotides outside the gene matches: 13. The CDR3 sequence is CASSPTALGDSEAFF. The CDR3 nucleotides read TGTGCCAGCAGCCCAACCGCATTAGGGGACAGTGAAGCTTTCTTT.

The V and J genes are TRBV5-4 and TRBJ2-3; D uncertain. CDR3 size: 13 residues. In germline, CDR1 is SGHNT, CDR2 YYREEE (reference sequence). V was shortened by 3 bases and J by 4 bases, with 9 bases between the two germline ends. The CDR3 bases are TGTGCCAGCAGCTCGAGAGGCTCAGATACGCAGTATTTT. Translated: CASSSRGSDTQYF. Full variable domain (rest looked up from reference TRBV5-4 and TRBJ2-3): ETGVTQSPTHLIKTRGQQVTLRCSSQSGHNTVSWYQQALGQGPQFIFQYYREEENGRGNFPPRFSGLQFPNYSSELNVNALELDDSALYLCASSSRGSDTQYFGPGTRLTVL.

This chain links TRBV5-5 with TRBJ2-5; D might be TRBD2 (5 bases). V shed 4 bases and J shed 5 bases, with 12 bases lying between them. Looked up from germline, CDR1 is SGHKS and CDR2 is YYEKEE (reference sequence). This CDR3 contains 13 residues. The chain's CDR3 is CASSGYRGETQYF. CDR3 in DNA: TGTGCCAGCAGCGGCTATAGAGGGGAGACCCAGTACTTC.

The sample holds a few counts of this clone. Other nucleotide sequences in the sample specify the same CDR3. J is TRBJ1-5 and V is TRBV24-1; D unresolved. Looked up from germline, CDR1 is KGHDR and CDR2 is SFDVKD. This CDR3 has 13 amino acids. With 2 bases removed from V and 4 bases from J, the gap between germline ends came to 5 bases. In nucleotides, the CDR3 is TGTGCCACCAGTGATTCGGGGAATCAGCCCCAGCATTTT. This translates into CATSDSGNQPQHF.

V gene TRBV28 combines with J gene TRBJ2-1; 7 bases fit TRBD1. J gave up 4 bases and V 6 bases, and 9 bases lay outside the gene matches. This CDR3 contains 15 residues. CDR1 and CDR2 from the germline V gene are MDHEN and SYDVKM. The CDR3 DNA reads TGTGCCAGCAGGGGACCGGGACAGAGGTACAATGAGCAGTTCTTC. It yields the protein CASRGPGQRYNEQFF.